The clone carrying this TCR beta chain was counted only a few times. Its target is unknown. The sample is drawn from a study of cytomegalovirus exposure and HLA in healthy donors. Broader study findings: A few CMV-associated chains proved CMV antigen-specific in vitro.

The germline gives CDR1 SNHLY, CDR2 FYNNEI. The V gene lost 2 bases and the J gene lost 4 bases, with 7 bases spanning the gap. This CDR3 has 13 amino acids. PCR involved 60 Vbeta and 13 Jbeta primers. Data came from immunoSEQ multiplex PCR; TCRdb stores just in-frame clones and leaves some out. The profile shows 120,000 to 150,000 clones, 88% of them singletons. This receptor was obtained from a woman aged 40 to 50 in good health and CMV-seronegative. The sample was PBMCs. This rearrangement joins TRBV2 to TRBJ2-3; D remains ambiguous. The CDR3 protein is CASSELEADTQYF. Written as DNA, the CDR3 is TGTGCCAGCAGTGAACTAGAAGCAGATACGCAGTATTTT.